The clone carrying this TCR beta chain was observed a few times. Its antigen is not identified. This sample's time point: newly diagnosed GD, antithyroid drugs for less than 3 months. Isolated PBMC RNA provided the starting material for the TCR library. The diagnosis of Graves' disease used American Thyroid Association guidelines. The ends were cut back, 5 bases at V and 2 bases at J, with 20 bases in the middle. The CDR3 loop spans 17 amino acids. Per the germline V gene, CDR1 is SGHAT and CDR2 is FQDESV (reference sequence). The data were taken from a study of regulatory T cells in long-lasting Graves disease. According to the study, TCR beta libraries were built with iRepertoire HTBI primers and CDR3-region Arm-PCR. TCRdb processed the multiplex PCR reads anew with MiXCR; each CDR3 protein has one entry. The sample records about 460,000 distinct CDR3 sequences, about 15% being singletons. Study-wide points: Favored gene segments in persistent disease were TRBV28, TRBJ1-2 and TRBJ2-5.

The data were also submitted as part of a second study, on T cells in Graves' hyperthyroidism and ophthalmopathy. This second study notes: Stability of Graves' hyperthyroidism was defined as absent ophthalmopathy progression within 18 months.

The clonotype was recovered from a woman aged 45-60 years with Graves disease. This chain links TRBV11-1 with TRBJ2-3; D is unclear. The sample was peripheral blood mononuclear cells (PBMCs), taken at new diagnosis, from a patient treated with antithyroid drugs. This CDR3 is CASSLPFSGFDTDTQYF. As DNA, the CDR3 is TGTGCCAGCAGCCTCCCTTTTTCCGGGTTTGACACAGATACGCAGTATTTT.